Sequencing of this TCR beta chain was carried out in a study of response to subunit inactivated influenza vaccine. Study observations and caveats: Each seasonal influenza vaccination recruits few new T cells, the authors suggested.

This CDR3 comprises 14 residues. V shed 6 bases and J shed 5 bases, with 15 bases lying between them. Germline-derived CDR1 and CDR2 are WSHSY and SAAADI. To note about this clonotype: The antigen is not known.

TCRdb fed the RT-PCR reads into MiXCR, producing one record per CDR3 protein. Among about 650,000 distinct CDR3 sequences listed, 12% to 15% were seen once. This receptor was identified in a man aged 50 to 60 who received an inactivated influenza vaccine. The sample consisted of PBMCs from blood, taken 14 days before vaccination. This chain joins TRBV10-2 and TRBJ2-3, with D possibly matching TRBD1 (6 bases). The CDR3 region is CASRDHPGVDTQYF. Here the CDR3 DNA reads TGCGCCAGCAGAGACCACCCAGGGGTAGATACGCAGTATTTT.